The 30 T cell receptor beta chains presented below share a single source sample, sequenced in a study of long-term antiretroviral therapy in people with HIV. The immunoSEQ assay was v3.0, run at survey level. This table comes from immunoSEQ multiplex PCR, and its TCRdb copy is limited to in-frame clones, with some not included. The sample records around 11,000 clones, around 85% being singletons. The sample consisted of unsorted PBMCs, taken 1.8 years after starting antiretroviral therapy. These receptors were taken from a middle-aged man with HIV.

The chain joins TRBV7-2 to TRBJ2-3; D remains unclear. CDR1 and CDR2 from the germline V gene are SGHTA and FQGNSA. V lost 5 bases and J lost 5, with 8 bases in between. CDR3 length equals 12 residues. CDR3 amino acids: CASSTYLDTQYF. CDR3 nucleotides: TGTGCCAGCAGCACGTACTTAGATACGCAGTATTTT. The variable domain in full, with the rest retrieved from reference TRBV7-2 and TRBJ2-3, is GAGVSQSPSNKVTEKGKDVELRCDPISGHTALYWYRQSLGQGLEFLIYFQGNSAPDKSGLPSDRFSAERTGGSVSTLTIQRTQQEDSAVYLCASSTYLDTQYFGPGTRLTVL.

The sample holds a few counts of this clone. This could be a read error, since a much larger clone is one nucleotide away. Other DNA sequences in the same sample also yield this CDR3. The chain employs TRBV18 and TRBJ1-2; D may be TRBD1 (5 bases). Germline loops: CDR1 KGHSH, CDR2 LQKENI. Trimming shortened V by 2 bases and J by 4 bases, and 11 bases separated the two germline ends. The CDR3 has 14 amino acids. The CDR3 protein is CASSPGQGLYGYTF. In DNA, the CDR3 is TGTGCCAGCTCACCAGGGCAGGGCCTCTATGGCTACACCTTC.

The rearrangement uses TRBV19 and TRBJ1-5; TRBD1 matches at 8 bases. With V trimmed by 2 bases and J by 7 bases, 10 bases remained unmatched. The length of the CDR3 is 16 residues. Germline values: CDR1 LNHDA, CDR2 SQIVND (reference sequence). CDR3 in amino acids: CASSITGRGLFQPQHF. As DNA, the CDR3 is TGTGCCAGTAGTATAACCGGCAGGGGGCTTTTCCAGCCCCAGCATTTT.

A few counts support this clone. The genes are TRBV19 and TRBJ1-5, with 8 bases aligning to TRBD1. Trimming took 0 bases from V and 0 from J; bases not matched to a gene: 13. There are 20 residues in the CDR3. Germline CDR1 is LNHDA and CDR2 is SQIVND (reference sequence). The CDR3 loop reads CASSIDRRGTGDHSNQPQHF. The CDR3 region has the DNA TGTGCCAGTAGTATAGATCGCAGGGGGACAGGAGACCATAGCAATCAGCCCCAGCATTTT.

V and J are TRBV7-9 and TRBJ2-7; 7 nucleotides align to TRBD1. The CDR3 length is 16 residues. Germline V CDR1 and CDR2: SEHNR, FQNEAQ (reference sequence). The V segment lost 4 bases and the J segment 7 bases; nucleotides outside the gene matches: 16. Here the CDR3 reads CASSSDETGSDNEQYF. DNA of the CDR3: TGTGCCAGCAGCTCAGACGAGACAGGGAGCGACAATGAGCAGTACTTC.

This clone has just a few counts. The chain couples TRBV7-2 to TRBJ1-5; 7 bases line up with TRBD1. V was pared by 2 bases and J by 3 bases, with 4 bases of the junction left unmatched. Germline V gene sequence: CDR1 SGHTA, CDR2 FQGNSA. The CDR3 runs to 15 residues. CDR3 loop: CASSLKQGLNQPQHF. CDR3 coding DNA: TGTGCCAGCAGCTTAAAACAGGGGCTCAATCAGCCCCAGCATTTT.

This sequence joins TRBV7-9 and TRBJ2-5; 9 bases match TRBD2. Germline V gene sequence: CDR1 SEHNR, CDR2 FQNEAQ (reference sequence). CDR3 size: 17 residues. The junction had 12 bases not matched to a gene; V was cut back by 2 bases and J by 5 bases. The CDR3 DNA is TGTGCCAGCAGCTTACTCAGGATTAGCGGGAGTTCGGAGACCCAGTACTTC. As protein: CASSLLRISGSSETQYF.

The rearrangement joins TRBV5-6 to TRBJ2-7; 7 nucleotides agree with TRBD1. The CDR3 has 12 amino acids. Trimming cost V 4 bases and J 7 bases; bases outside gene matches: 5. Looked up from germline, CDR1 is SGHDT and CDR2 is YYEEEE. CDR3: CASSGTASEQYF. CDR3 in DNA: TGTGCCAGCAGCGGGACAGCATCGGAGCAGTACTTC.

The rearrangement links TRBV28 to TRBJ2-5; possible D gene TRBD2, 6 bases. Per germline, CDR1 MDHEN and CDR2 SYDVKM. V was pared by 6 bases and J by 7 bases, with 21 bases between. The CDR3 has 15 amino acids. CDR3 in DNA: TGTGCCAGCAGCCTGGGACGCCATAGGAGGGGGACCCAGTACTTC. Protein: CASSLGRHRRGTQYF.

The gene calls are TRBV19 and TRBJ1-1; TRBD1 matches at 9 bases. After removal of 4 bases from V and 5 bases from J, the junction contained 11 bases not matched to a gene. Germline assignment: CDR1 LNHDA and CDR2 SQIVND (reference sequence). The CDR3 spans 16 residues. The CDR3 is CASSRTGARLGTEAFF. The CDR3 DNA sequence: TGTGCCAGTAGTAGGACAGGGGCGCGATTAGGTACTGAAGCTTTCTTT. The entire variable domain, with the rest obtained from reference TRBV19 and TRBJ1-1, is as follows: DGGITQSPKYLFRKEGQNVTLSCEQNLNHDAMYWYRQDPGQGLRLIYYSQIVNDFQKGDIAEGYSVSREKKESFPLTVTSAQKNPTAFYLCASSRTGARLGTEAFFGQGTRLTVV.

V gene TRBV6-4 combines with J gene TRBJ2-3; 12 bases match TRBD2. The CDR3 spans 17 residues. Germline assignment: CDR1 MRHNA and CDR2 SNTAGT. V shed 1 base and J 5 bases; nucleotides not matched to a gene: 7. This CDR3 is CASSDLRTSGTGDTQYF. CDR3 nucleotides: TGTGCCAGCAGTGACTTAAGGACTAGCGGGACCGGAGATACGCAGTATTTT.

This rearrangement joins TRBV6-1 to TRBJ1-5; 8 positions match TRBD1. With V trimmed by 7 bases and J by 6 bases, 8 bases remained unmatched. CDR1 is MNHNS, CDR2 SASEGT, per germline. The CDR3 is 14 amino acids. The CDR3: CASMVTGVGQPQHF. Here the CDR3 DNA reads TGTGCCAGCATGGTGACAGGGGTGGGTCAGCCCCAGCATTTT.

The chain links TRBV4-1 to TRBJ1-4; D gene unclear. The CDR3 has 12 residues. Per the germline V gene, CDR1 is MGHRA and CDR2 is YSYEKL. V lost 0 bases and J 10 bases, leaving 6 bases between the germline ends. The CDR3 DNA reads as TGCGCCAGCAGCCAAGATAGTACAAAACTGTTTTTT. Protein sequence: CASSQDSTKLFF.

The rearrangement joins TRBV19 to TRBJ1-5; 7 positions agree with TRBD1. V trimming: 5 bases; J trimming: 2 bases; junction bases outside the gene matches: 15. The CDR3 is 18 residues long. Germline-derived CDR1 and CDR2 are LNHDA and SQIVND (reference sequence). In nucleotides, the CDR3 is TGTGCCAGTAGTGCCCCGGAAGGGAGAGGGGGCGGCAATCAGCCCCAGCATTTT. Translated: CASSAPEGRGGGNQPQHF. The whole variable domain, filled in from reference TRBV19 and TRBJ1-5, reads DGGITQSPKYLFRKEGQNVTLSCEQNLNHDAMYWYRQDPGQGLRLIYYSQIVNDFQKGDIAEGYSVSREKKESFPLTVTSAQKNPTAFYLCASSAPEGRGGGNQPQHFGDGTRLSIL.

The chain is built from TRBV28 and TRBJ1-1; no reliable D call. Trimming cost V 1 base and J 0 bases, with 9 bases left between them. Per the germline V gene, CDR1 is MDHEN and CDR2 is SYDVKM. This CDR3 spans 15 amino acids. The CDR3 nucleotides read TGTGCCAGCAGTTTATTCCCGGGCCTGAACACTGAAGCTTTCTTT. This codes for CASSLFPGLNTEAFF.

V and J are TRBV27 and TRBJ2-7; D may be TRBD1 (5 bases). Deletions cut 1 base from V and 5 bases from J, with 9 bases between. In germline, CDR1 is MNHEY, CDR2 SMNVEV (reference sequence). The CDR3 has 13 residues. The CDR3 reads CASSLWGNHEQYF. The CDR3 DNA reads TGTGCCAGCAGTTTATGGGGCAACCACGAGCAGTACTTC.

CDR3 loop: CAGTNRGSQPQHF. The CDR3 nucleotides read TGTGCCGGGACCAACAGGGGGAGTCAGCCCCAGCATTTT. V is TRBV28 and J is TRBJ1-5; TRBD1 matches at 8 bases. J gave up 6 bases and V 11 bases, and 9 bases lay outside the gene matches. Germline CDR1 and CDR2: MDHEN and SYDVKM. This CDR3 has 13 amino acids.

This chain connects TRBV5-1 to TRBJ1-1, with TRBD1 as a possible D gene (5 bases). CDR1 and CDR2 (germline): SGHRS, YFSETQ. V lost 3 bases and J 0 bases, leaving 9 bases between the germline ends. CDR3 length: 14 amino acids. The CDR3 here is CASSWGELNTEAFF. CDR3 nucleotides: TGCGCCAGCAGCTGGGGGGAGTTGAACACTGAAGCTTTCTTT.

V gene TRBV9 combines with J gene TRBJ2-1; D unresolved. In germline, CDR1 is SGDLS, CDR2 YYNGEE. The CDR3 loop spans 15 amino acids. Between the trimmed V and J ends, which lost 3 bases and 0 bases, there was a span of 10 bases. The CDR3 nucleotides read TGTGCCAGCAGCGACGGCCGGAGCTCCTACAATGAGCAGTTCTTC. It translates to CASSDGRSSYNEQFF.

This rearrangement joins TRBV25-1 to TRBJ1-1; D is unresolved. Germline V lookup: CDR1 MGHDK, CDR2 SYGVNS. Trimming stripped 4 bases from V and 4 bases from J, with 4 bases between. The CDR3 extends over 11 amino acids. In nucleotides, the CDR3 is TGTGCCAGCAGTGTGTCCACTGAAGCTTTCTTT. Amino acid sequence: CASSVSTEAFF.

V and J are TRBV29-1 and TRBJ1-1; D is perhaps TRBD1 (5 bases). The CDR3 runs to 13 residues. CDR1 and CDR2 from the germline V gene are SQVTM and ANQGSEA. The V and J ends lost 6 bases and 8 bases respectively, with 19 bases between them. The CDR3 region has the DNA TGCAGCGTCCTCAAGAGGGCGGGGGTGGAAGCTTTCTTT. Translating it yields CSVLKRAGVEAFF.

The chain uses TRBV6-5 and TRBJ2-1; the D is unclear. The V end lost 4 bases, the J end lost 9 bases, and 10 bases lay between the germline ends. The V gene's germline CDR1 is MNHEY and CDR2 SVGAGI. This CDR3 has 12 residues. The CDR3 protein is CASSWANGEQFF. The CDR3 DNA reads as TGTGCCAGCAGTTGGGCCAACGGTGAGCAGTTCTTC.

V is TRBV30 and J is TRBJ1-5; 9 bases line up with TRBD1. Germline values: CDR1 GTSNPN, CDR2 SVGIG (reference sequence). CDR3 length: 18 residues. V shed 2 bases and J 7 bases; nucleotides not matched to a gene: 18. CDR3 amino acids: CAWSPTAHGTGLEQPQHF. The CDR3 DNA follows: TGTGCCTGGAGTCCCACGGCCCACGGGACAGGGCTTGAACAGCCCCAGCATTTT.

The rearrangement links TRBV7-3 to TRBJ2-3, with D perhaps TRBD2 (5 bases). Trimming pared 5 bases from V and 4 bases from J, leaving 10 bases between. The CDR3 runs 13 residues. Germline lookup yields CDR1 SGHTA and CDR2 FQGTGA. In nucleotides, the CDR3 is TGTGCCAGCAGCCAAAATAGCGCAGATACGCAGTATTTT. It translates to CASSQNSADTQYF.

The gene calls are TRBV28 and TRBJ2-7, with TRBD2 matching 7 bases. Germline CDR1 reads MDHEN; CDR2 reads SYDVKM. Unmatched junction bases numbered 9, after V lost 2 bases and J lost 5 bases. The CDR3 has 15 residues. The CDR3 bases are TGTGCCAGCAGTTTAACCGCGGGAGACGGGGACGAGCAGTACTTC. Protein sequence: CASSLTAGDGDEQYF.

The chain joins TRBV27 to TRBJ2-1, with 8 bases fitting TRBD1. CDR1 is MNHEY, CDR2 SMNVEV, per germline (reference sequence). V was pared by 0 bases and J by 16 bases, with 8 bases of the junction left unmatched. This CDR3 has 13 amino acids. In nucleotides, the CDR3 is TGTGCCAGCAGTTTATCGGCCTCAGGGGGCTATTTCTTC. Translation: CASSLSASGGYFF.

The CDR3 nucleotides read TGCGCCAGCAGCCACCTCAGCGGGAGGGCCGGGGAGCTGTTTTTT. Encoded protein: CASSHLSGRAGELFF. The chain employs TRBV4-3 and TRBJ2-2, with 10 positions matching TRBD2. This CDR3 is built from 15 residues. V was clipped by 3 bases and J by 6 bases; unmatched bases: 4. Germline CDR1 LGHNA, CDR2 YSLEER.

The genes are TRBV19 and TRBJ2-2; 9 nucleotides match TRBD1. V lost 6 bases and J lost 1; bases outside the gene matches: 9. The CDR3 length is 17 residues. The germline CDR1 and CDR2 sequences are LNHDA and SQIVND (reference sequence). The CDR3 region is CASSPTGGDKNTGELFF. CDR3 nucleotides: TGTGCCAGTAGCCCAACAGGGGGCGATAAGAACACCGGGGAGCTGTTTTTT. The full variable domain, its missing parts supplied by reference TRBV19 and TRBJ2-2, is DGGITQSPKYLFRKEGQNVTLSCEQNLNHDAMYWYRQDPGQGLRLIYYSQIVNDFQKGDIAEGYSVSREKKESFPLTVTSAQKNPTAFYLCASSPTGGDKNTGELFFGEGSRLTVL.

CDR3 region: CASSREGFLSYEQYF. The CDR3 DNA reads TGTGCCAGCAGCCGCGAGGGGTTCTTGTCCTACGAGCAGTACTTC. This sequence joins TRBV7-2 and TRBJ2-7, with D perhaps TRBD1 or TRBD2 (5 bases each). V was trimmed by 5 bases and J by 1 base, leaving 15 bases between them. The CDR3 runs to 15 residues. Germline CDR1 and CDR2: SGHTA and FQGNSA.

This chain links TRBV7-3 with TRBJ2-3; TRBD2 might be the D (5 bases). The V end was cut by 2 bases, the J end by 2 bases, with 8 bases between. CDR1 and CDR2 (germline): SGHTA, FQGTGA. This CDR3 has 14 residues. CDR3 residues: CASSLELATDTQYF. CDR3 DNA: TGTGCCAGCAGCTTAGAGCTAGCCACAGATACGCAGTATTTT.